The 22 T cell receptor beta chains reported below all come from one sample, sequenced in a study of blood T cells in healthy people across ages. For the second PCR, which ran for about 7 to 11 cycles, a sample-barcoded 5' primer and a J-beta primer mix were used. One entry per CDR3 protein results from TCRdb running MiXCR on the 5' RACE reads. Of more than 750,000 distinct CDR3 sequences listed, under 35% are singletons. This sample was also put to use in a study of T cells of mothers and their children.

What was sequenced was blood. These receptor sequences come from a woman between 35 and 50 years old in good health.

This clonotype showed up many times. J is TRBJ2-7 and V is TRBV7-8, with 7 bases aligning to TRBD1. The germline V gene encodes CDR1 SGHVS and CDR2 FQNEAQ. This CDR3 spans 14 amino acids. The V gene end was trimmed by 8 bases and the J gene end by 0 bases; junction bases not matched to a gene: 7. This CDR3 is CASRKGQSSYEQYF. CDR3 DNA: TGTGCCAGCCGAAAGGGACAGAGCTCCTACGAGCAGTACTTC.

The chain links TRBV7-3 to TRBJ2-1, with TRBD2 as a possible D gene (6 bases). Germline V lookup: CDR1 SGHTA, CDR2 FQGTGA. V was shortened by 3 bases and J by 4 bases, with 13 bases between the two germline ends. The CDR3 is 15 amino acids. In DNA, the CDR3 is TGTGCCAGCAGCTTCCAACTAGCCGGTTACAATGAGCAGTTCTTC. Its translation is CASSFQLAGYNEQFF.

Comment on this clonotype: Compared with germline, one end of the junction differs, possibly owing to a read error. This chain joins TRBV23-1 and TRBJ2-7; TRBD1 aligns across 9 bases. TRBV23-1 is sorted into the ORF group, with uncertain function. The CDR3 is 15 residues long. CDR3 coding DNA: TGCGCCAACAGTCAAAGGGTGGACAGGGGTTACGAGCAGTACTTC. It specifies CANSQRVDRGYEQYF.

The chain couples TRBV12-5 to TRBJ1-1; D uncertain. Trimming removed 1 base at V and 7 bases at J, with 7 bases between. Germline V lookup: CDR1 LGHNT, CDR2 FRNRAP. The CDR3 loop spans 12 amino acids. The CDR3 loop reads CASGLASGEAFF. The CDR3 DNA sequence: TGTGCTAGTGGTTTGGCCTCTGGTGAAGCTTTCTTT.

This chain uses TRBV20-1 with TRBJ1-2, with D maybe TRBD1 (5 bases). V lost 5 bases and J 8 bases, leaving 21 bases between the germline ends. This CDR3 contains 14 residues. In germline, CDR1 is DFQATT, CDR2 SNEGSKA (reference sequence). Here the CDR3 reads CSAPAGTGSGGYTF. The CDR3 region has the DNA TGCAGTGCTCCCGCCGGGACGGGGTCAGGAGGCTACACCTTC.

The chain carries TRBV12-3 or TRBV12-4 and TRBJ2-4; D ambiguous. This CDR3 is built from 15 residues. Trimming took off 2 bases at V and 1 base at J, with 9 bases between the two ends. CDR3 amino acids: CASSLMVGAKNIQYF. CDR3 sequence (DNA): TGTGCCAGCAGTTTAATGGTGGGGGCCAAAAACATTCAGTACTTC.

The V call is TRBV7-2, the J call TRBJ1-5, with D perhaps matching TRBD1 (5 bases). In germline, CDR1 is SGHTA, CDR2 FQGNSA. The CDR3 length is 15 residues. Trimming took 4 bases from V and 9 from J, leaving 19 bases between them. The DNA for the CDR3 is TGTGCCAGCAGCTCCCGGGACGGGGAGTGGTGGCCCCAGCATTTT. It encodes CASSSRDGEWWPQHF.

This rearrangement joins TRBV7-2 to TRBJ2-5; D unclear. Trimming pared 0 bases from V and 11 bases from J, leaving 25 bases between. CDR3 length equals 17 residues. Germline loops: CDR1 SGHTA, CDR2 FQGNSA. DNA of the CDR3: TGTGCCAGCAGCTTAGCGAATAGGGTAACTACGGCCAATGAGCAGTACTTC. Protein product: CASSLANRVTTANEQYF.

This clonotype was seen a handful of times. V gene TRBV4-1 combines with J gene TRBJ1-2; D not resolved. V gave up 1 base and J gave up 0 bases, with 12 bases separating them. The CDR3 totals 16 residues. Germline V lookup: CDR1 MGHRA, CDR2 YSYEKL. CDR3 nucleotide sequence: TGCGCCAGCAGCCAAGCTGGAACAGAGGCTAACTATGGCTACACCTTC. It translates to CASSQAGTEANYGYTF.

The table lists this clonotype with many counts. The chain couples TRBV5-1 to TRBJ2-7; maybe TRBD1 (6 bases). This CDR3 is 14 amino acids long. Trimming shortened V by 4 bases and J by 1 base, and 12 bases separated the two germline ends. The germline CDR1 and CDR2 sequences are SGHRS and YFSETQ. CDR3 in DNA: TGCGCCAGCAGCCAGGGACAACGATCCTACGAGCAGTACTTC. Amino acid sequence: CASSQGQRSYEQYF.

The rearrangement links TRBV30 to TRBJ1-1, with D possibly TRBD1 on 5 matching bases. The CDR3 sequence is 15 residues long. Trimming cost V 0 bases and J 4 bases, with 15 bases left between them. Germline lookup yields CDR1 GTSNPN and CDR2 SVGIG (reference sequence). CDR3: CAWSVRGGRGTEAFF. CDR3 sequence (DNA): TGTGCCTGGAGTGTACGGGGGGGAAGGGGCACTGAAGCTTTCTTT.

The rearrangement joins TRBV7-2 to TRBJ2-5; 9 bases match TRBD2. V trimming: 8 bases; J trimming: 4 bases; junction bases outside the gene matches: 11. Germline V gene sequence: CDR1 SGHTA, CDR2 FQGNSA. The CDR3 loop spans 15 amino acids. The CDR3 bases are TGTGCCAGCTCTAGGGGCGGGGGGGGGCGAGAGACCCAGTACTTC. This gives the protein CASSRGGGGRETQYF.

In its sample, this clonotype was seen once. A much larger clone is a single base away; this may be a read error. J is TRBJ2-5 and V is TRBV27; D uncertain. Germline values: CDR1 MNHEY, CDR2 SMNVEV (reference sequence). The CDR3 covers 11 residues. The CDR3 sequence: CASSWIETQDF. CDR3 bases: TGTGCCAGCAGTTGGATAGAGACCCAGGACTTC.

Note on this clonotype: A read error may explain this, as a much larger clone is one base away. The rearrangement joins TRBV7-8 to TRBJ2-4, with D possibly TRBD1 on 5 matching bases. Germline V lookup: CDR1 SGHVS, CDR2 FQNEAQ. The V gene lost 1 base and the J gene lost 13 bases, with 20 bases spanning the gap. This CDR3 spans 15 amino acids. The CDR3 is CASSLGRQINNEQYF. Here the CDR3 DNA reads TGTGCCAGCAGCTTAGGAAGACAGATCAACAATGAGCAGTACTTC.

The chain uses TRBV19 and TRBJ1-1; tentatively, D is TRBD1 (6 bases). The CDR3 length is 15 residues. Trimming left V 9 bases short and J 5 bases short, with 22 bases between. Germline V gene data show CDR1 as LNHDA and CDR2 as SQIVND (reference sequence). The CDR3 loop is CASDAGHRFGTEAFF. The CDR3 nucleotides are TGTGCCAGCGATGCGGGACACCGATTCGGAACTGAAGCTTTCTTT.

Remarks on this clonotype: With a much larger clone just one base away, this may be a read error. The rearrangement uses TRBV9 and TRBJ1-2; D unclear. Germline loops: CDR1 SGDLS, CDR2 YYNGEE. The CDR3 covers 14 residues. CDR3 sequence reads: CASGVASSDYGYTF. DNA for the CDR3: TGTGCCAGCGGCGTAGCGAGCAGCGACTATGGCTACACCTTC.

Turning to this clonotype: This may arise from a read error, as a much more abundant clone is one base away. The gene calls are TRBV11-2 and TRBJ2-7; a possible D gene is TRBD2 (6 bases). Trimming stripped 7 bases from V and 1 base from J, with 14 bases between. The CDR3 sequence is 14 residues long. Germline values: CDR1 SGHAT, CDR2 FQNNGV. CDR3 region: CASNAAGGSYEQYF. Here the CDR3 DNA reads TGTGCCAGCAACGCAGCGGGTGGTTCCTACGAGCAGTACTTC.

This clonotype occurred many times. The CDR3 DNA is TGTGCCAGCAGACCCGGACTATCGAGCTCCTACAATGAGCAGTTCTTC. Its protein is CASRPGLSSSYNEQFF. The rearrangement links TRBV27 to TRBJ2-1; TRBD2 is a possible D gene (6 bases). The V and J ends lost 6 bases and 0 bases respectively, with 15 bases between them. Germline lookup yields CDR1 MNHEY and CDR2 SMNVEV (reference sequence). CDR3 length equals 16 residues.

This clonotype has only a few counts. Germline is not matched at one junction end, which may reflect a read error. This sequence joins TRBV10-3 and TRBJ2-5; the D is unclear. CDR1 and CDR2 (germline): ENHRY, SYGVKD. This CDR3 region has 14 residues. CDR3 nucleotides: TGTGCCATCAGGGAGTCGAACGGGCAAGAGACCCAGTACTTC. Translating gives CAIRESNGQETQYF.

This clonotype was seen a handful of times. The chain uses TRBV12-3 or TRBV12-4 and TRBJ1-5, with unresolved D. With 6 bases removed from V and 6 bases from J, the gap between germline ends came to 15 bases. CDR3 length equals 14 residues. CDR3 in DNA: TGTGCCAGCAGACACCGTGGTGTAGGTCAGCCCCAGCATTTT. Encoded protein: CASRHRGVGQPQHF.

This clonotype was counted many times. The chain combines TRBV20-1 with TRBJ1-2, with D tentatively TRBD1 (6 bases). This CDR3 region has 14 residues. Germline V gene sequence: CDR1 DFQATT, CDR2 SNEGSKA (reference sequence). V was trimmed by 2 bases and J by 8 bases, leaving 18 bases between them. CDR3 in DNA: TGCAGTGCTAGATCGTTGGGGGGCGGAAAGGGCTACACCTTC. Translated, it gives CSARSLGGGKGYTF.

The chain combines TRBV28 with TRBJ1-6; D gene unclear. Germline CDR1 reads MDHEN; CDR2 reads SYDVKM. Trimming removed 10 bases at V and 0 bases at J, with 7 bases between. This CDR3 spans 13 amino acids. CDR3 nucleotide sequence: TGTGCCACCAAAAACTCCTATAATTCACCCCTCCACTTT. As protein: CATKNSYNSPLHF.